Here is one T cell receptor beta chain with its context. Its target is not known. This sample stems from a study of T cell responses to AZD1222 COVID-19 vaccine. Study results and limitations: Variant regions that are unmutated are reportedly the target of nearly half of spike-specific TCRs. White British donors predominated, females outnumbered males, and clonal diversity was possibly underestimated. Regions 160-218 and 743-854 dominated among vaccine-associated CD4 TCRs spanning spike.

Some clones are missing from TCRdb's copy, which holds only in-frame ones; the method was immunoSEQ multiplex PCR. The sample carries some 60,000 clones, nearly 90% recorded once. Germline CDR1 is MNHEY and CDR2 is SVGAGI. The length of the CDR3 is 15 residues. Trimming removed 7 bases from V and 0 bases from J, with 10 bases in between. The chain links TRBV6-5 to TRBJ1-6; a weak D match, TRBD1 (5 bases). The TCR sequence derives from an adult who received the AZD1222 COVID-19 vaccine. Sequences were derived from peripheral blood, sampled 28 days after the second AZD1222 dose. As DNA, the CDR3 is TGTGCCAGCAACCCTGACAGCTCCTATAATTCACCCCTCCACTTT. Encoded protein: CASNPDSSYNSPLHF.